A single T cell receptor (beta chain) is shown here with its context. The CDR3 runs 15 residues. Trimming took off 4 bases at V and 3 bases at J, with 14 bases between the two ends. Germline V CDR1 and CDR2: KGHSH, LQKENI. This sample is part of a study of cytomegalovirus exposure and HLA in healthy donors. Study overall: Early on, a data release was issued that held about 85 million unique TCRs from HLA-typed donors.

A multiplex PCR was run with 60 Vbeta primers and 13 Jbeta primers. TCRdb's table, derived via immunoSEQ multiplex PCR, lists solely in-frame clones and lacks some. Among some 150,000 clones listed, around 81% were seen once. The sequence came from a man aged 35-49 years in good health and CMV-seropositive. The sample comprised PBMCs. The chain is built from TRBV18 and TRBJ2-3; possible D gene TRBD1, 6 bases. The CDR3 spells CASSRQVVGTDTQYF. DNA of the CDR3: TGTGCCAGCTCACGACAGGTGGTAGGGACAGATACGCAGTATTTT.